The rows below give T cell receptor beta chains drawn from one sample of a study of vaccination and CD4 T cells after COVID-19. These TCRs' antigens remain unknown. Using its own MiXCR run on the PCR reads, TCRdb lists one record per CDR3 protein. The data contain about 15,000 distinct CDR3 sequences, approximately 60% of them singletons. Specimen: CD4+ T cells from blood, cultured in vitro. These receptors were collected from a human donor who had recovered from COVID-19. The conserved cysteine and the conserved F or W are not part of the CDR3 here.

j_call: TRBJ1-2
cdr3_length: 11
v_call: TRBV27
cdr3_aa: ASSSRAGYGYT

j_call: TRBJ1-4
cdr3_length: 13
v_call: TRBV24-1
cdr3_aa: ATSDPGTAEGKLF

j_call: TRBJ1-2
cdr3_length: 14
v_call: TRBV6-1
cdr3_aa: ATTPTPGPANYGYT

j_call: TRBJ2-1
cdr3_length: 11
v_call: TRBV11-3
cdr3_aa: ASSPGRVDEQF

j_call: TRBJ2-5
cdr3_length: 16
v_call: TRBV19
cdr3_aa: ASSKGLAGGPRQETQY

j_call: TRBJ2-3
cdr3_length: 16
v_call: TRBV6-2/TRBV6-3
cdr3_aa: ASRPAGTSGDRTDTQY

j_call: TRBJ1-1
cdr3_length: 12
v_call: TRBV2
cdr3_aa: ASSSVRSSTEAF

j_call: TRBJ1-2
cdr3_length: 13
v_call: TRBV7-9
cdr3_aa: ASSLVRGANYGYT

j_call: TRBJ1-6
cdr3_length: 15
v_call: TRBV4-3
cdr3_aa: ASSQALTGTGYSPLH

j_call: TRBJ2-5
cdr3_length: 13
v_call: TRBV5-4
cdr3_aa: ASRLYRGSGETQY

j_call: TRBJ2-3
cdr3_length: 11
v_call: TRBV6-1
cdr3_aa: ASSKIGTDTQY

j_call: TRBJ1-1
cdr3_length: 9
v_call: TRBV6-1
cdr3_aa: ASSQDGEAF

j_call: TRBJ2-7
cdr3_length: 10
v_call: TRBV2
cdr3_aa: ASNPQGGWQY

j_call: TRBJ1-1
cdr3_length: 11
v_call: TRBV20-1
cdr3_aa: SARGQGRAEAF

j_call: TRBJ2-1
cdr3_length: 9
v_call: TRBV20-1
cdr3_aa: TAPRGSEQF

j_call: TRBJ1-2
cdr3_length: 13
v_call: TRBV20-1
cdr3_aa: SATQAAGRGYGYT

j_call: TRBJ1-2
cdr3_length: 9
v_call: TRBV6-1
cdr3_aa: ASRRGDGYT

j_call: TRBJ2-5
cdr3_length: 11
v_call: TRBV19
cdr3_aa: ASTSRGSETQY